These 14 T cell receptor beta chains originate from one sample sequenced in a study of T cell clonality in common variable immunodeficiency. Sequenced by immunoSEQ multiplex PCR; TCRdb stores in-frame clones only, minus some. The sample gives tens of thousands of clones, none seen only once, and the top ten clones hold approximately 2%. The sample comprised peripheral blood mononuclear cells. These TCRs come from a person aged 18-70 years in good health.

In regard to this clone: The read finishes 3 residues shy of the CDR3 end, and the germline J gene is used to complete it. V is TRBV19 and J is TRBJ2-2, with D perhaps TRBD2 (7 bases). This CDR3 spans 15 amino acids. Per the germline V gene, CDR1 is LNHDA and CDR2 is SQIVND (reference sequence). Trimming shortened V by 6 bases and J by 1 base, and 12 bases separated the two germline ends. The part of the CDR3 DNA that was read is TGTGCCAGTAGAGGGGGGGGGCAGAACACCGGGGAG. It codes for CASRGGGQNTGE. The whole CDR3 is CASRGGGQNTGELFF.

At least ten counts were recorded for this clone. Sequencing ends 3 residues short of the CDR3 end; the germline J gene provides the rest. This sequence joins TRBV19 and TRBJ2-3; 9 nucleotides align to TRBD1. V was clipped by 4 bases and J by 1 base; unmatched bases: 6. Germline CDR1 is LNHDA and CDR2 is SQIVND (reference sequence). The CDR3 length is 16 residues. The CDR3 bases that were read are TGTGCCAGTAGTACTCGGACAGGGGTTGGCACAGATACG. This sequence encodes CASSTRTGVGTDT. The full-length CDR3 reads as CASSTRTGVGTDTQYF.

Turning to this clone: The CDR3 goes on 3 residues after the read ends, and that part is filled in from the germline J gene. The chain couples TRBV11-2 to TRBJ2-5; TRBD1 matches at 7 bases. The J segment lost 5 bases and the V segment lost 6 bases, leaving 9 bases of the junction unmatched. There are 14 residues in the CDR3. Germline lookup yields CDR1 SGHAT and CDR2 FQNNGV. CDR3 DNA (partial): TGTGCCAGCAGTATGACAGGGTTGGGGGAGACC. As protein: CASSMTGLGET. The entire CDR3 is CASSMTGLGETQYF.

This clone showed up many times. The CDR3 end falls 3 residues outside the read, so it is completed with the germline J gene. The genes are TRBV20-1 and TRBJ2-6; D is perhaps TRBD1 (5 bases). The length of the CDR3 is 14 residues. Germline V gene sequence: CDR1 DFQATT, CDR2 SNEGSKA (reference sequence). Trimming removed 5 bases at V and 3 bases at J, with 11 bases between. CDR3 loop: CSAPQGFGANVLTF. CDR3 DNA (partial): TGCAGTGCTCCTCAGGGCTTTGGGGCCAACGTC.

In its sample, this clone was seen many times. The read comes to an end 3 residues before the CDR3 does, leaving the germline J gene to fill in the end. The chain couples TRBV18 to TRBJ2-2; 7 bases fit TRBD2. Germline assignment: CDR1 KGHSH and CDR2 LQKENI. CDR3 length equals 16 residues. V was pared by 0 bases and J by 7 bases, with 8 bases of the junction left unmatched. CDR3 amino acids: CASSPPEAGASGELFF. The CDR3 DNA, read in part, is TGTGCCAGCTCACCACCCGAGGCGGGAGCGAGCGGGGAG.

In this sample, this clone turned up many times. The missing CDR3 end, 3 residues past where the read stops, is filled in from the germline J gene. The J gene is TRBJ2-3, the V gene TRBV28, with TRBD2 matching over 7 bases. This CDR3 region has 14 residues. Germline lookup yields CDR1 MDHEN and CDR2 SYDVKM. After removal of 6 bases from V and 1 base from J, the junction contained 4 bases not matched to a gene. CDR3 DNA (partial): TGTGCCAGCAGGGGCGGGAGTGGCACAGATACG. Translating it yields CASRGGSGTDT. The full CDR3 reads CASRGGSGTDTQYF.

This clone was detected ten times or more. The read finishes 3 residues shy of the CDR3 end, and the germline J gene is used to complete it. The chain combines TRBV6-1 with TRBJ1-2; the match to TRBD1 covers 7 bases. The CDR3 sequence is 17 residues long. Germline trimming cut 0 bases from V and 1 base from J; bases unmatched to any gene: 8. Germline V gene data show CDR1 as MNHNS and CDR2 as SASEGT. The CDR3 DNA, read in part, is TGTGCCAGCAGTGAAGCGGTAGGGGGCTTCCTTAACTATGGC. As protein: CASSEAVGGFLNYG. The full CDR3 sequence reads CASSEAVGGFLNYGYTF.

This clone was detected ten times or more. The read terminates 3 residues before the CDR3 end, so the remaining end is supplied by the germline J gene. The chain is built from TRBV5-5 and TRBJ2-2, with D uncertain. The CDR3 covers 14 residues. CDR1 is SGHKS, CDR2 YYEKEE, per germline (reference sequence). The V gene lost 1 base and the J gene lost 2 bases, with 6 bases spanning the gap. Partial CDR3 DNA: TGTGCCAGCAGCTTGATCCTTAACACCGGGGAG. It codes for CASSLILNTGE. The CDR3 in its entirety is CASSLILNTGELFF. The full variable domain, in which reference TRBV5-5 and TRBJ2-2 provide the parts outside the CDR3, is DAGVTQSPTHLIKTRGQQVTLRCSPISGHKSVSWYQQVLGQGPQFIFQYYEKEERGRGNFPDRFSARQFPNYSSELNVNALLLGDSALYLCASSLILNTGELFFGEGSRLTVL.

This clone was recorded at least ten times. The missing CDR3 end, 3 residues past where the read stops, is filled in from the germline J gene. This chain uses TRBV19 with TRBJ2-3, with a weak D call TRBD2 (5 bases). CDR1 LNHDA and CDR2 SQIVND come from the germline V gene (reference sequence). CDR3 length: 14 amino acids. Trimming took off 3 bases at V and 1 base at J, with 8 bases between the two ends. CDR3: CASSIGLRTDTQYF. CDR3 DNA, as far as it was read: TGTGCCAGTAGTATCGGACTTCGCACAGATACG.

This clone was picked up many times. This CDR3 reads CASSLATGTGQGYTF. CDR3 bases read: TGTGCCAGCAGCTTAGCGACAGGGACGGGACAGGGC. V and J are TRBV7-2 and TRBJ1-2, with 7 bases matching TRBD1. The read ends 3 residues shy of where the CDR3 ends; the end is completed using the germline J gene. CDR3 length equals 15 residues. Germline-derived CDR1 and CDR2 are SGHTA and FQGNSA. Full variable domain (rest looked up from reference TRBV7-2 and TRBJ1-2): GAGVSQSPSNKVTEKGKDVELRCDPISGHTALYWYRQSLGQGLEFLIYFQGNSAPDKSGLPSDRFSAERTGGSVSTLTIQRTQQEDSAVYLCASSLATGTGQGYTFGSGTRLTVV.

This clone was seen ten or more times. The read ends 3 residues early relative to the CDR3; the germline J gene fills the gap. The gene calls are TRBV7-2 and TRBJ2-1; the match to TRBD2 covers 8 bases. CDR1 is SGHTA, CDR2 FQGNSA, per germline. The CDR3 has 15 amino acids. V lost 5 bases to trimming and J lost 4 bases; unmatched junction nucleotides: 7. The CDR3 loop is CASSLTSGVYNEQFF. The covered CDR3 bases are TGTGCCAGCAGCCTCACTAGCGGCGTTTACAATGAG. The whole variable domain, remainder taken from reference TRBV7-2 and TRBJ2-1, is GAGVSQSPSNKVTEKGKDVELRCDPISGHTALYWYRQSLGQGLEFLIYFQGNSAPDKSGLPSDRFSAERTGGSVSTLTIQRTQQEDSAVYLCASSLTSGVYNEQFFGPGTRLTVL.

This clone was found many times. The CDR3 end falls 3 residues outside the read, so it is completed with the germline J gene. The chain recombines TRBV2 with TRBJ2-7; 10 bases match TRBD2. CDR1 and CDR2 from the germline V gene are SNHLY and FYNNEI. The CDR3 is 16 amino acids. With 4 bases clipped from V and 5 bases from J, the junction kept 11 bases outside the gene matches. The CDR3: CASSARTAGGPNEQYF. The sequenced CDR3 bases are TGTGCCAGCAGTGCGAGAACAGCGGGAGGGCCCAACGAG.

This clone was picked up a small number of times. With the read ending 3 residues before the CDR3 end, the germline J gene is used to fill in that end. The chain recombines TRBV29-1 with TRBJ2-1; TRBD1 agrees at 8 bases. After removal of 7 bases from V and 3 bases from J, the junction contained 14 bases not matched to a gene. The CDR3 has 16 residues. Looked up from germline, CDR1 is SQVTM and CDR2 is ANQGSEA. Incomplete CDR3 DNA: TGCAGCGGTGCCCCGTTCGGGACAGGCAACTACAATGAG. It specifies CSGAPFGTGNYNE. From start to end, the CDR3 is CSGAPFGTGNYNEQFF.

This clone has at least ten counts. From the germline J gene comes the end of the CDR3, since the read stops 3 residues before it. This chain connects TRBV18 to TRBJ2-7, with 10 bases aligning to TRBD2. Germline V gene data show CDR1 as KGHSH and CDR2 as LQKENI. Trimming at V came to 0 bases and at J to 2 bases, leaving 4 bases not matched to a gene. The length of the CDR3 is 16 residues. The CDR3 here is CASSPPGSGGTYEQYF. The CDR3 bases that were read are TGTGCCAGCTCACCACCGGGTAGCGGGGGGACCTACGAG.